This T cell receptor beta chain was obtained from a study of cytomegalovirus exposure and HLA in healthy donors. V was pared by 2 bases and J by 7 bases, with 4 bases of the junction left unmatched. The length of the CDR3 is 14 residues. Germline-derived CDR1 and CDR2 are SNHLY and FYNNEI. It was with 60 Vbeta and 13 Jbeta primers that the PCR ran. Produced via immunoSEQ multiplex PCR; TCRdb's table is partial and in-frame only. The data show approximately 200,000 clones, roughly four fifths seen once. The clonotype originates from a boy between 2 and 10 years old in good health and CMV-seronegative. The chain joins TRBV2 to TRBJ1-2; TRBD1 matches at 10 bases. Sequencing used PBMCs. CDR3 region: CASSEQDRGFGYTF. In nucleotides, the CDR3 is TGTGCCAGCAGTGAACAGGACAGGGGGTTTGGCTACACCTTC.